These 29 T cell receptor beta chains originate from one sample sequenced in a study of cytomegalovirus exposure and HLA in healthy donors. A multiplex PCR was run with 60 Vbeta primers and 13 Jbeta primers. Clones were sequenced by immunoSEQ multiplex PCR, and TCRdb holds only the in-frame ones, with some missing. The sample contains about 110,000 clones, over 60% of which appear only once. Material: PBMCs. These receptors were taken from a woman aged 40 to 50 in good health and CMV-seropositive.

The chain joins TRBV5-6 to TRBJ2-1; D remains unclear. Germline V CDR1 and CDR2: SGHDT, YYEEEE. The CDR3 runs 12 residues. Between the trimmed V and J ends, which lost 0 bases and 5 bases, there was a span of 3 bases. The CDR3 loop reads CASSLADNEQFF. The CDR3 bases are TGTGCCAGCAGCTTGGCGGACAATGAGCAGTTCTTC.

V and J are TRBV7-6 and TRBJ2-7; 9 nucleotides align to TRBD1. The CDR3 length is 13 residues. With V trimmed by 3 bases and J by 5 bases, 2 bases remained unmatched. Looked up from germline, CDR1 is SGHVS and CDR2 is FNYEAQ. CDR3 bases: TGTGCCAGCAGCTTGGACAGGGGCGACGAGCAGTACTTC. Translating gives CASSLDRGDEQYF.

This clone has more than one count but fewer than ten. The chain has TRBV6-5 and TRBJ2-3; perhaps TRBD1 as D (6 bases). Trimming took 5 bases from V and 1 from J, leaving 10 bases between them. Per the germline V gene, CDR1 is MNHEY and CDR2 is SVGAGI. The CDR3 spans 14 residues. In nucleotides, the CDR3 is TGTGCCAGCAGTCACAGGGTCGGCACAGATACGCAGTATTTT. Protein sequence: CASSHRVGTDTQYF.

The chain couples TRBV5-1 to TRBJ2-5, with D possibly matching TRBD1 (5 bases). The CDR3 is 15 amino acids. V shed 1 base and J shed 5 bases, with 15 bases lying between them. The germline V gene has CDR1 SGHRS and CDR2 YFSETQ. The CDR3 DNA reads as TGCGCCAGCAGCTTGACAGGTACACTCGAGGAGACCCAGTACTTC. Translation gives CASSLTGTLEETQYF.

The V gene is TRBV6-6, the J gene TRBJ1-1; tentative D call: TRBD1 (6 bases). The V end was cut by 7 bases, the J end by 0 bases, with 12 bases between. The germline gives CDR1 MNHNY, CDR2 SVGAGI (reference sequence). The CDR3 covers 14 residues. The DNA of the CDR3 is TGTGCCAGCACCCAGACAGGACTGAACACTGAAGCTTTCTTT. This translates into CASTQTGLNTEAFF.

This clone was observed a few times. The sample has other DNA sequences that encode this CDR3 too. The CDR3 sequence: CASSLVLAGQETQYF. The CDR3 DNA reads as TGTGCCAGCAGCTTGGTGCTCGCGGGGCAAGAGACCCAGTACTTC. The chain employs TRBV5-4 and TRBJ2-5; maybe TRBD2 (6 bases). Trimming stripped 0 bases from V and 2 bases from J, with 11 bases between. Germline CDR1 reads SGHNT; CDR2 reads YYREEE (reference sequence). The CDR3 sequence is 15 residues long. The variable domain in full, with the rest retrieved from reference TRBV5-4 and TRBJ2-5, is ETGVTQSPTHLIKTRGQQVTLRCSSQSGHNTVSWYQQALGQGPQFIFQYYREEENGRGNFPPRFSGLQFPNYSSELNVNALELDDSALYLCASSLVLAGQETQYFGPGTRLLVL.

This clone was seen only once. The chain recombines TRBV6-1 with TRBJ2-5, with 10 bases that match TRBD2. This CDR3 region has 15 residues. Germline loops: CDR1 MNHNS, CDR2 SASEGT. J gave up 5 bases and V 0 bases, and 3 bases lay outside the gene matches. This chain's CDR3 is CASSEAGLASETQYF. The CDR3, as DNA: TGTGCCAGCAGTGAAGCGGGACTAGCGAGCGAGACCCAGTACTTC.

The V and J genes are TRBV4-3 and TRBJ1-2; unclear D gene. The CDR3 has 13 amino acids. Trimming stripped 4 bases from V and 3 bases from J, with 9 bases between. Germline values: CDR1 LGHNA, CDR2 YSLEER. This chain's CDR3 is CASSPDGDYGYTF. The CDR3 nucleotides are TGCGCCAGCAGCCCAGACGGTGACTATGGCTACACCTTC.

The V gene is TRBV29-1, the J gene TRBJ1-2; the match to TRBD1 covers 7 bases. The CDR3 spans 12 residues. V lost 7 bases and J lost 0; bases outside the gene matches: 2. Germline loops: CDR1 SQVTM, CDR2 ANQGSEA. The CDR3 is CSDRGPNYGYTF. The CDR3 DNA reads TGCAGCGACAGGGGCCCTAACTATGGCTACACCTTC.

V gene TRBV11-3 combines with J gene TRBJ2-3; 9 bases map to TRBD1. V shed 3 bases and J 4 bases; nucleotides not matched to a gene: 2. Per the germline V gene, CDR1 is SGHNT and CDR2 is YENEEA. The CDR3 runs to 14 residues. CDR3 nucleotides: TGTGCCAGCAGCTTGACAGGGGGGGCAGATACGCAGTATTTT. Translated: CASSLTGGADTQYF.

This clone was recorded once. V is TRBV12-5 and J is TRBJ2-6; D remains ambiguous. Trimming removed 0 bases at V and 0 bases at J, with 6 bases between. The CDR3 is made up of 16 amino acids. Germline CDR1 and CDR2: LGHNT and FRNRAP. Here the CDR3 DNA reads TGTGCTAGTGGTTTGGTTAGCACCTCTGGGGCCAACGTCCTGACTTTC. Protein sequence: CASGLVSTSGANVLTF.

The chain recombines TRBV30 with TRBJ2-7, with D possibly TRBD1 on 6 matching bases. V dropped 4 bases and J dropped 2 bases, with 12 bases sitting between them. CDR1 and CDR2 from the germline V gene are GTSNPN and SVGIG (reference sequence). This CDR3 spans 13 amino acids. In nucleotides, the CDR3 is TGTGCCTGGAAACAGGACAGAGCCTACGAGCAGTACTTC. This translates into CAWKQDRAYEQYF.

V is TRBV29-1 and J is TRBJ2-7; tentative D call: TRBD2 (5 bases). Germline CDR1 and CDR2: SQVTM and ANQGSEA. Trimming shortened V by 6 bases and J by 1 base, and 25 bases separated the two germline ends. The CDR3 runs to 17 residues. The CDR3 loop reads CSVAGVGMWETSYEQYF. The CDR3 bases are TGCAGCGTCGCCGGGGTGGGTATGTGGGAAACATCCTACGAGCAGTACTTC.

The chain couples TRBV7-9 to TRBJ2-2, with TRBD1 matching over 8 bases. Trimming at V came to 4 bases and at J to 3 bases, leaving 4 bases not matched to a gene. The CDR3 is 15 amino acids. Looked up from germline, CDR1 is SEHNR and CDR2 is FQNEAQ (reference sequence). CDR3 bases: TGTGCCAGCAGCTCACCACAGGGGGACACCGGGGAGCTGTTTTTT. Protein product: CASSSPQGDTGELFF.

The chain links TRBV7-8 to TRBJ2-2, with 7 nucleotides matching TRBD2. Germline V gives CDR1 SGHVS, CDR2 FQNEAQ. The CDR3 totals 14 residues. V gave up 4 bases and J gave up 4 bases; unmatched junction bases: 3. The CDR3, as DNA: TGTGCCAGCAGCTCCGGGGGGTTCACCGGGGAGCTGTTTTTT. Protein: CASSSGGFTGELFF.

This chain uses TRBV5-1 with TRBJ2-5; no firm D call. The DNA end lines up better with TRBJ2-7; the J call may be wrong. CDR3 length: 11 amino acids. Germline values: CDR1 SGHRS, CDR2 YFSETQ. This CDR3 is CASSYSYEQYF. In DNA, the CDR3 is TGCGCCAGCAGCTACTCCTACGAGCAGTACTTC.

This clone has a single count. The chain carries TRBV6-1 and TRBJ1-1; 7 bases are a match to TRBD1. This CDR3 is 15 amino acids long. V was clipped by 7 bases and J by 1 base; unmatched bases: 9. Germline CDR1 MNHNS, CDR2 SASEGT. CDR3 residues: CASTRPGQPNTEAFF. Here the CDR3 DNA reads TGTGCCAGCACAAGACCGGGACAGCCGAACACTGAAGCTTTCTTT.

This clone was seen once. V usage is TRBV6-5 and J usage is TRBJ2-5; 10 nucleotides line up with TRBD1. CDR1 and CDR2 (germline): MNHEY, SVGAGI. This CDR3 is built from 15 residues. Losses at the gene ends were 6 bases for V and 6 bases for J; bases not matched to a gene: 10. CDR3 sequence reads: CASSQGTGEPKTQYF. Written as DNA, the CDR3 is TGTGCCAGCAGCCAAGGGACAGGGGAACCAAAGACCCAGTACTTC.

The genes are TRBV13 and TRBJ1-1; D might be TRBD1 (6 bases). The CDR3 has 15 amino acids. Trimming removed 5 bases at V and 3 bases at J, with 16 bases between. Looked up from germline, CDR1 is PRHDT and CDR2 is FYEKMQ (reference sequence). CDR3 loop: CASSPRWGRDTEAFF. As DNA, the CDR3 is TGTGCCAGCAGCCCCCGCTGGGGGCGGGACACTGAAGCTTTCTTT.

The V gene is TRBV7-2, the J gene TRBJ1-5; TRBD1 matches at 7 bases. The CDR3 is made up of 15 amino acids. V shed 1 base and J 5 bases; nucleotides not matched to a gene: 5. The germline V gene encodes CDR1 SGHTA and CDR2 FQGNSA. The CDR3 reads CASSLDYRGDQPQHF. The CDR3 DNA is TGTGCCAGCAGCTTAGATTACAGGGGAGATCAGCCCCAGCATTTT. Full variable domain (missing parts from reference TRBV7-2 and TRBJ1-5): GAGVSQSPSNKVTEKGKDVELRCDPISGHTALYWYRQSLGQGLEFLIYFQGNSAPDKSGLPSDRFSAERTGGSVSTLTIQRTQQEDSAVYLCASSLDYRGDQPQHFGDGTRLSIL.

The chain joins TRBV2 to TRBJ2-3; 11 nucleotides agree with TRBD1. Per the germline V gene, CDR1 is SNHLY and CDR2 is FYNNEI. The ends lost 4 bases at V and 2 bases at J; junction bases unmatched: 2. The CDR3 has 15 amino acids. The CDR3, as DNA: TGTGCCAGCAGTGGGACAGGGGGCAACACAGATACGCAGTATTTT. Protein product: CASSGTGGNTDTQYF.

This rearrangement joins TRBV2 to TRBJ2-5; 12 bases are shared with TRBD2. J was trimmed by 5 bases and V by 4 bases; bases with no gene match: 8. The CDR3 spans 16 residues. Germline CDR1 SNHLY, CDR2 FYNNEI. DNA for the CDR3: TGTGCCAGCAGTGCGTCTAGCGGGGGGGCCTTTGAGACCCAGTACTTC. This codes for CASSASSGGAFETQYF.

This chain uses TRBV13 with TRBJ1-2; the D is unclear. Germline-derived CDR1 and CDR2 are PRHDT and FYEKMQ (reference sequence). The CDR3 length is 12 residues. V was shortened by 2 bases and J by 4 bases, with 5 bases between the two germline ends. This chain's CDR3 is CASSLSSYGYTF. For the CDR3, the DNA is TGTGCCAGCAGCTTATCATCCTATGGCTACACCTTC.

This sequence joins TRBV7-2 and TRBJ2-5; 9 nucleotides align to TRBD1. The CDR3 runs 13 residues. The ends lost 3 bases at V and 5 bases at J; junction bases unmatched: 1. From germline, CDR1 is SGHTA and CDR2 FQGNSA. This CDR3 reads CASSFDRGETQYF. The CDR3 nucleotides read TGTGCCAGCAGCTTCGACAGGGGGGAGACCCAGTACTTC.

The chain is built from TRBV15 and TRBJ2-5; 7 bases line up with TRBD2. Trimming at V came to 1 base and at J to 5 bases, leaving 1 base not matched to a gene. The CDR3 consists of 13 residues. Germline CDR1 is LNHNV and CDR2 is YYDKDF (reference sequence). The CDR3 loop is CATSRGEGETQYF. CDR3 DNA sequence: TGTGCCACCAGCAGAGGGGAGGGGGAGACCCAGTACTTC. Using reference TRBV15 and TRBJ2-5 for the parts outside the CDR3, the full variable domain is DAMVIQNPRYQVTQFGKPVTLSCSQTLNHNVMYWYQQKSSQAPKLLFHYYDKDFNNEADTPDNFQSRRPNTSFCFLDIRSPGLGDTAMYLCATSRGEGETQYFGPGTRLLVL.

The chain joins TRBV29-1 to TRBJ2-5; 9 positions match TRBD2. Germline lookup yields CDR1 SQVTM and CDR2 ANQGSEA. This CDR3 spans 15 amino acids. V dropped 4 bases and J dropped 2; count of bases not matched to a gene: 8. CDR3 amino acids: CSVASPAGGQETQYF. Written as DNA, the CDR3 is TGCAGCGTTGCCAGCCCGGCGGGAGGGCAAGAGACCCAGTACTTC.

This clone appeared a few times. The CDR3 reads CASSPWGQRGDTQYF. DNA of the CDR3: TGTGCCAGCAGCCCCTGGGGCCAGCGGGGGGATACGCAGTATTTT. The chain joins TRBV4-2 to TRBJ2-3, with 8 bases that match TRBD2. The CDR3 extends over 15 amino acids. The germline V gene encodes CDR1 LGHNA and CDR2 YNFKEQ. Trimming removed 4 bases from V and 6 bases from J; junction bases left unmatched: 9.

A few counts support this clone. The chain links TRBV6-6 to TRBJ2-3, with D unresolved. The CDR3 spans 12 residues. Trimming removed 2 bases at V and 6 bases at J, with 6 bases between. Germline-derived CDR1 and CDR2 are MNHNY and SVGAGI (reference sequence). The CDR3 sequence is CASSYQIDTQYF. The CDR3 coding sequence is TGTGCCAGCAGTTACCAAATCGATACGCAGTATTTT.

This chain connects TRBV7-3 to TRBJ1-1; TRBD1 is a possible D gene (5 bases). The CDR3 totals 12 residues. The germline gives CDR1 SGHTA, CDR2 FQGTGA. The ends were cut back, 5 bases at V and 11 bases at J, with 15 bases in the middle. CDR3 nucleotides: TGTGCCAGCAGCCCGGGGGGGAAGGAGGCTTTCTTT. It specifies CASSPGGKEAFF. Together with reference TRBV7-3 and TRBJ1-1, the CDR3 gives the full variable domain: GAGVSQTPSNKVTEKGKYVELRCDPISGHTALYWYRQSLGQGPEFLIYFQGTGAADDSGLPNDRFFAVRPEGSVSTLKIQRTERGDSAVYLCASSPGGKEAFFGQGTRLTVV.